This TCR beta chain came from a study of post-analysis software for immune sequencing data. Looking at the study overall: Patients with relapsing-remitting, secondary progressive and progressive-relapsing multiple sclerosis courses were all represented.

With respect to this clonotype: The antigen is unknown.

CDR3 length equals 16 residues. Between the trimmed V and J ends, which lost 1 base and 0 bases, there was a span of 14 bases. Germline lookup yields CDR1 DFQATT and CDR2 SNEGSKA (reference sequence). Whole-study findings and limits: Controls' normalized Chao1 diversity significantly exceeded that of multiple sclerosis patients. About five TRBV segments (TRBV5-6, TRBV5-1 and TRBV20-1 among them) occurred more frequently in patients than in controls. Under the F measure, samples that were prepared in one batch clustered strongly together.

Unique molecular identifiers tagged the TCR beta cDNA libraries. The source material, 1 to 10 million T cells, gave rise to 400,000 to 600,000 cDNA molecules. Each CDR3 protein is one row after TCRdb ran MiXCR on the PCR reads. Among some 260,000 distinct CDR3 sequences listed, 36% were seen once. The sample taken for sequencing was blood. The chain links TRBV20-1 to TRBJ2-3; either TRBD1 or TRBD2 may fit D (5 bases each). The TCR comes from a girl aged 5 to 17 with multiple sclerosis. The CDR3 protein is CSARVGWGPSTDTQYF. CDR3 nucleotide sequence: TGCAGTGCTAGAGTGGGTTGGGGACCTAGCACAGATACGCAGTATTTT.